The 9 T cell receptor beta chains presented below share a single source sample, sequenced in a study of regulatory T cells in long-lasting Graves disease. Time point given: persistent/refractory GD, antithyroid drugs over 5 years with positive TRAb. The authors made the TCR library using RNA they extracted from PBMCs. CDR3-region Arm-PCR and iRepertoire HTBI primers produced the TCR beta libraries. MiXCR, run by TCRdb on the multiplex PCR reads, gives a single entry per CDR3 protein. The profile shows 300,000 to 500,000 distinct CDR3 sequences, around 20% of them singletons. Sequences were derived from peripheral blood mononuclear cells (PBMCs), sampled when the disease was refractory, from a patient treated with antithyroid drugs. These receptors were collected from a female donor with Graves disease.

This chain uses TRBV18 with TRBJ1-4, with D perhaps TRBD1 (5 bases). Trimming took off 8 bases at V and 3 bases at J, with 13 bases between the two ends. The CDR3 length is 14 residues. Germline V lookup: CDR1 KGHSH, CDR2 LQKENI. This chain's CDR3 is CASSPGSANEKLFF. DNA for the CDR3: TGTGCCAGCAGCCCAGGGTCTGCTAATGAAAAACTGTTTTTT.

The chain carries TRBV12-5 and TRBJ2-6; the D is unclear. V gave up 0 bases and J gave up 0 bases, with 18 bases separating them. This CDR3 is 20 amino acids long. Germline CDR1 LGHNT, CDR2 FRNRAP. The chain's CDR3 is CASGLVPLERPTSGANVLTF. DNA of the CDR3: TGTGCTAGTGGTTTGGTACCCTTGGAGAGGCCCACCTCTGGGGCCAACGTCCTGACTTTC. The whole variable domain, remainder taken from reference TRBV12-5 and TRBJ2-6, is DARVTQTPRHKVTEMGQEVTMRCQPILGHNTVFWYRQTMMQGLELLAYFRNRAPLDDSGMPKDRFSAEMPDATLATLKIQPSEPRDSAVYFCASGLVPLERPTSGANVLTFGAGSRLTVL.

The CDR3 protein is CASSPLGDTEAFF. The DNA of the CDR3 is TGTGCCAGCTCACCCTTGGGGGACACTGAAGCTTTCTTT. V gene TRBV18 combines with J gene TRBJ1-1, with a tentative D call TRBD1 (5 bases). CDR1 is KGHSH, CDR2 LQKENI, per germline. V was pared by 3 bases and J by 3 bases, with 8 bases between. This CDR3 is built from 13 residues.

This chain uses TRBV7-2 with TRBJ1-5; unclear D gene. The CDR3 runs 15 residues. Germline loops: CDR1 SGHTA, CDR2 FQGNSA. Trimming took 2 bases from V and 0 from J, leaving 8 bases between them. CDR3 in amino acids: CASSLWADSNQPQHF. In DNA, the CDR3 is TGTGCCAGCAGCTTATGGGCCGATAGCAATCAGCCCCAGCATTTT.

This clonotype has a count of ten or more. V and J are TRBV2 and TRBJ2-5; the match to TRBD2 covers 10 bases. Germline trimming cut 5 bases from V and 5 bases from J; bases unmatched to any gene: 5. Germline-derived CDR1 and CDR2 are SNHLY and FYNNEI. This CDR3 has 14 amino acids. CDR3 in amino acids: CASSQSSGGETQYF. In nucleotides, the CDR3 is TGTGCCAGCAGTCAGTCTAGCGGGGGCGAGACCCAGTACTTC. The variable domain in full, with the rest retrieved from reference TRBV2 and TRBJ2-5, is EPEVTQTPSHQVTQMGQEVILRCVPISNHLYFYWYRQILGQKVEFLVSFYNNEISEKSEIFDDQFSVERPDGSNFTLKIRSTKLEDSAMYFCASSQSSGGETQYFGPGTRLLVL.

This chain uses TRBV28 with TRBJ1-5; maybe TRBD1 (6 bases). CDR3 length: 15 amino acids. Trimming shortened V by 6 bases and J by 3 bases, and 15 bases separated the two germline ends. CDR1 MDHEN and CDR2 SYDVKM come from the germline V gene. The CDR3 here is CASRPQGSLNQPQHF. In nucleotides, the CDR3 is TGTGCCAGCAGACCCCAGGGGTCACTCAATCAGCCCCAGCATTTT. Filled out from reference TRBV28 and TRBJ1-5, the complete variable domain reads DVKVTQSSRYLVKRTGEKVFLECVQDMDHENMFWYRQDPGLGLRLIYFSYDVKMKEKGDIPEGYSVSREKKERFSLILESASTNQTSMYLCASRPQGSLNQPQHFGDGTRLSIL.

This clonotype showed up just a few times. The chain links TRBV29-1 to TRBJ2-7; 10 bases agree with TRBD1. The V gene's germline CDR1 is SQVTM and CDR2 ANQGSEA. The CDR3 extends over 11 amino acids. The V and J ends lost 7 bases and 7 bases, in that order; junction bases with no gene match: 4. The chain's CDR3 is CSGGQGYEQYF. The CDR3 DNA follows: TGCAGCGGGGGACAGGGGTATGAGCAGTACTTC.

This clonotype appeared a few times. This chain joins TRBV27 and TRBJ2-7; the D is unclear. The V end lost 3 bases, the J end lost 4 bases, and 16 bases lay between the germline ends. The CDR3 has 15 residues. Looked up from germline, CDR1 is MNHEY and CDR2 is SMNVEV (reference sequence). CDR3 nucleotides: TGTGCCAGCAGTTTTCCTGGCAAACCTCCTTACGAGCAGTACTTC. Protein sequence: CASSFPGKPPYEQYF.

This clonotype was detected only a few times. The CDR3 sequence is CASSLSVNRPQHF. The CDR3 coding sequence is TGTGCCAGCAGTTTATCGGTCAACCGGCCCCAGCATTTT. This chain links TRBV27 with TRBJ1-5; no reliable D call. Trimming removed 0 bases at V and 9 bases at J, with 9 bases between. This CDR3 region has 13 residues. CDR1 is MNHEY, CDR2 SMNVEV, per germline (reference sequence).